The 5 T cell receptor beta chains below come from one sample, sequenced in a study of response to subunit inactivated influenza vaccine. Each CDR3 protein gets one entry after TCRdb re-called the RT-PCR reads with MiXCR. The repertoire holds about half a million distinct CDR3 sequences, with roughly 9.8% as singletons. Sample: PBMCs from blood, taken more than 35 days after vaccination. All receptors come from a man between 45 and 60 years old who received an inactivated influenza vaccine.

This clonotype appeared many times. V usage is TRBV28 and J usage is TRBJ1-4; D call uncertain. V was clipped by 5 bases and J by 0 bases, with 13 bases between them. The CDR3 is made up of 16 amino acids. CDR1 and CDR2 from the germline V gene are MDHEN and SYDVKM. CDR3 loop: CASSVGTETTNEKLFF. Here the CDR3 DNA reads TGTGCCAGCAGTGTGGGAACAGAGACAACTAATGAAAAACTGTTTTTT.

The rearrangement joins TRBV2 to TRBJ2-7; 9 positions match TRBD1. CDR3 length equals 14 residues. Unmatched junction bases numbered 7, after V lost 6 bases and J lost 4 bases. From germline, CDR1 is SNHLY and CDR2 FYNNEI. CDR3 in DNA: TGTGCCAGCAGAACAGGGGGCGCGAGTTACGAGCAGTACTTC. Translating it yields CASRTGGASYEQYF.

The table lists this clonotype with many counts. J is TRBJ1-2 and V is TRBV5-6; a possible D gene is TRBD1 (5 bases). CDR1 SGHDT and CDR2 YYEEEE come from the germline V gene. V lost 7 bases and J 0 bases, leaving 13 bases between the germline ends. CDR3 length: 14 residues. The CDR3 protein is CASGPGRANYGYTF. In DNA form, the CDR3 reads TGTGCCAGCGGCCCAGGGAGAGCTAACTATGGCTACACCTTC.

CDR3 sequence (DNA): TGTGCCAGCATCCGGGACTCGAACACCGGGGAGCTGTTTTTT. Amino acid sequence: CASIRDSNTGELFF. V and J are TRBV7-2 and TRBJ2-2; D possibly corresponds to TRBD2 (6 bases). Germline CDR1 SGHTA, CDR2 FQGNSA. Between the trimmed V and J ends, which lost 7 bases and 0 bases, there was a span of 9 bases. The CDR3 sequence is 14 residues long.

The CDR3 DNA is TGCAGTGCTAGAGATATAGCGGGAGACGTCGTAGTGAATACGCAGTATTTT. This translates into CSARDIAGDVVVNTQYF. The chain has TRBV20-1 and TRBJ2-3; 9 bases align to TRBD2. The CDR3 runs 17 residues. V was clipped by 0 bases and J by 7 bases; unmatched bases: 14. Germline loops: CDR1 DFQATT, CDR2 SNEGSKA (reference sequence).